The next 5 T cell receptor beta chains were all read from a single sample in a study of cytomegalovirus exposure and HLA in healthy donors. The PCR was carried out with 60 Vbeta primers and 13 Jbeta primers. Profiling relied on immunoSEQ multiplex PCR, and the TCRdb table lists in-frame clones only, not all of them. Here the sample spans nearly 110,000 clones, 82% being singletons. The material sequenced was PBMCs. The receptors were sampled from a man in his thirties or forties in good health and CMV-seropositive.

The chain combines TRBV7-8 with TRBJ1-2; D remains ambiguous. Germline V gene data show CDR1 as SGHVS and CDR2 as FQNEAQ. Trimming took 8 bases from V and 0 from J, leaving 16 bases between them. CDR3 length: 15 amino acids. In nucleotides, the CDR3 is TGTGCCAGCCCCCCCGACGGGAGCCCTAACTATGGCTACACCTTC. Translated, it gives CASPPDGSPNYGYTF.

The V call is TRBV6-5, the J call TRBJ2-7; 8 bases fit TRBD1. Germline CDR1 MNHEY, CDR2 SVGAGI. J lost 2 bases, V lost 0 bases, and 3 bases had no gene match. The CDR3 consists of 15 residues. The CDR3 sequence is CASSYSTGATYEQYF. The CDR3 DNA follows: TGTGCCAGCAGTTACTCGACAGGGGCAACCTACGAGCAGTACTTC.

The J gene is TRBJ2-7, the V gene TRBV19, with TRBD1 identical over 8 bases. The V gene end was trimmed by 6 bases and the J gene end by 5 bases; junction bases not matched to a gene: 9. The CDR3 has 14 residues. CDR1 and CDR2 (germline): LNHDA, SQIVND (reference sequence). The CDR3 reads CASSGRTGYNEQYF. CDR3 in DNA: TGTGCCAGTAGCGGGCGGACAGGGTACAACGAGCAGTACTTC.

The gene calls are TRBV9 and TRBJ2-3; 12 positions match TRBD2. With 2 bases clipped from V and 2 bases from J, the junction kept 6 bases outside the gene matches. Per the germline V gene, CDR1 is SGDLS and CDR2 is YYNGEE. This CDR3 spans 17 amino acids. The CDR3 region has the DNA TGTGCCAGCAGCGTTGGACTAGCGGGACTTAACACAGATACGCAGTATTTT. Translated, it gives CASSVGLAGLNTDTQYF.

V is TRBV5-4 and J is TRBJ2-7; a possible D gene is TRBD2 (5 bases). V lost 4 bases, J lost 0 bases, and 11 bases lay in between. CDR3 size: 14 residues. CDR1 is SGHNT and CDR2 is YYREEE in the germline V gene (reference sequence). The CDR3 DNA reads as TGTGCCAGCAGCGTGGCGGACTCCTCCTACGAGCAGTACTTC. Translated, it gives CASSVADSSYEQYF.